Listed here are 11 T cell receptor beta chains from one sample, sequenced in a study of OX40 agonist ivuxolimab in advanced cancers. Profiling relied on immunoSEQ multiplex PCR, and the TCRdb table lists in-frame clones only, not all of them. The sample shows roughly 34,000 clones, about 80% of them seen only once. Source: CD4+ or CD8+ T cells sorted from blood, taken in a trial of the OX40 agonist ivuxolimab. These receptors were collected from an adult with an advanced solid tumor such as melanoma, head and neck, liver or kidney cancer.

This clone was recorded only once. This chain joins TRBV6-5 and TRBJ2-7; 8 nucleotides match TRBD1. This CDR3 contains 14 residues. J gave up 1 base and V 5 bases, and 4 bases lay outside the gene matches. Germline CDR1 reads MNHEY; CDR2 reads SVGAGI. The CDR3 region has the DNA TGTGCCAGCAGTCCAGGGGGCTTATCCTACGAGCAGTACTTC. Translating it yields CASSPGGLSYEQYF.

This clone was counted once. The rearrangement joins TRBV2 to TRBJ2-5; no clear D gene. CDR3 length: 13 amino acids. CDR1 is SNHLY, CDR2 FYNNEI, per germline. Trimming removed 8 bases from V and 1 base from J, with 11 bases in between. The DNA for the CDR3 is TGTGCCAGCTCTCTGCAGCTCCAAGAGACCCAGTACTTC. Translation: CASSLQLQETQYF.

Only one count was recorded for this clone. V and J are TRBV7-2 and TRBJ1-1; tentatively, D is TRBD1 (6 bases). The V end lost 5 bases, the J end lost 4 bases, and 23 bases lay between the germline ends. From germline, CDR1 is SGHTA and CDR2 FQGNSA. The CDR3 extends over 17 amino acids. CDR3 bases: TGTGCCAGCAGCCCGGGAGGGGGGGGAGCCGGTCGCACTGAAGCTTTCTTT. Encoded protein: CASSPGGGGAGRTEAFF.

CDR3 bases: TGTGCCAGCAGTGTCAGGGAGTTAGGTGAGCAGTTCTTC. This gives the protein CASSVRELGEQFF. The gene calls are TRBV6-6 and TRBJ2-1; D may correspond to TRBD1 or TRBD2 (5 bases each). Trimming pared 5 bases from V and 9 bases from J, leaving 14 bases between. The germline gives CDR1 MNHNY, CDR2 SVGAGI (reference sequence). CDR3 length: 13 amino acids.

V usage is TRBV5-5 and J usage is TRBJ2-1; D ambiguous. Germline CDR1 is SGHKS and CDR2 is YYEKEE (reference sequence). This CDR3 is 16 amino acids long. V shed 2 bases and J shed 0 bases, with 12 bases lying between them. The CDR3 region has the DNA TGTGCCAGCAGCTTAGGCGGTTTTAGCTCCTACAATGAGCAGTTCTTC. Its translation: CASSLGGFSSYNEQFF.

V usage is TRBV28 and J usage is TRBJ2-1; D is uncertain. V was clipped by 3 bases and J by 7 bases, with 7 bases between them. From germline, CDR1 is MDHEN and CDR2 SYDVKM. This CDR3 has 12 amino acids. The CDR3 DNA follows: TGTGCCAGCAGTTTCAGGTGGAATGAGCAGTTCTTC. It codes for CASSFRWNEQFF.

The sample holds one count of this clone. The chain employs TRBV19 and TRBJ1-5; D perhaps matches TRBD1 (5 bases). CDR3 length: 13 amino acids. The ends were cut back, 5 bases at V and 3 bases at J, with 8 bases in the middle. The germline V gene encodes CDR1 LNHDA and CDR2 SQIVND (reference sequence). DNA for the CDR3: TGTGCCAGTAGTTTGGGGCCCAATCAGCCCCAGCATTTT. Amino acid sequence: CASSLGPNQPQHF. Full variable domain (missing parts from reference TRBV19 and TRBJ1-5): DGGITQSPKYLFRKEGQNVTLSCEQNLNHDAMYWYRQDPGQGLRLIYYSQIVNDFQKGDIAEGYSVSREKKESFPLTVTSAQKNPTAFYLCASSLGPNQPQHFGDGTRLSIL.

The DNA for the CDR3 is TGTGCCAGCAGCGAGCGGACAGCTGGAAACACCATATATTTT. Protein product: CASSERTAGNTIYF. The rearrangement joins TRBV7-9 to TRBJ1-3, with D tentatively TRBD1 (6 bases). V lost 5 bases and J 2 bases, leaving 10 bases between the germline ends. This CDR3 is built from 14 residues. Germline values: CDR1 SEHNR, CDR2 FQNEAQ (reference sequence).

This chain uses TRBV30 with TRBJ1-3; D is uncertain. This CDR3 region has 15 residues. Germline CDR1 reads GTSNPN; CDR2 reads SVGIG (reference sequence). The V end was cut by 0 bases, the J end by 1 base, with 10 bases between. Written as DNA, the CDR3 is TGTGCCTGGAGTGTAGTCTCGAGGTCTGGAAACACCATATATTTT. This codes for CAWSVVSRSGNTIYF.

The sample holds one count of this clone. V and J are TRBV6-1 and TRBJ2-2; 10 nucleotides line up with TRBD1. Germline V CDR1 and CDR2: MNHNS, SASEGT. The CDR3 spans 14 residues. J gave up 5 bases and V 7 bases, and 4 bases lay outside the gene matches. The CDR3 region is CASKGQGLTGELFF. In DNA, the CDR3 is TGTGCCAGCAAGGGACAGGGGCTAACCGGGGAGCTGTTTTTT.

V usage is TRBV7-2 and J usage is TRBJ2-3; D is possibly TRBD1 (6 bases). Germline CDR1 is SGHTA and CDR2 is FQGNSA. V gave up 5 bases and J gave up 2 bases, with 14 bases separating them. The CDR3 totals 15 residues. CDR3 DNA: TGTGCCAGCAGCGAAGACAGGATCCCCACAGATACGCAGTATTTT. This sequence encodes CASSEDRIPTDTQYF.